Included here is one T cell receptor (beta chain) sequence, with context. As for treatment: over 15 received Ad26.COV2.S at low or high dose, single or two shots; a few received placebo; per-sample allocation not given. At day 63 after the first vaccine or placebo injection, samples were drawn. Aged 18-55 years, donor was enrolled in Boston in the early 2020s. The vaccine delivered Wuhan-strain SARS-CoV-2 spike through an Ad26 vector. Germline-derived CDR1 and CDR2 are MDHEN and SYDVKM. Trimming pared 7 bases from V and 2 bases from J, leaving 12 bases between. The CDR3 loop spans 14 amino acids. The data belong to a study of Ad26.COV2.S vaccination and SARS-CoV-2 variants. Overall study: Trial arm assignment for the donor was COV1001 Ad26.COV2.S.

Sequencing was performed with immunoSEQ multiplex PCR; in TCRdb, only in-frame clones are kept and a portion is missing. The table has approximately 410,000 clones, about 90% seen once. The sequence was collected from a person between 18 and 65 years old who received the Ad26.COV2.S COVID-19 vaccine or a placebo. This chain connects TRBV28 to TRBJ1-3; D perhaps matches TRBD1 (5 bases). The sequences come from peripheral blood, collected in a trial of Ad26.COV2.S vaccine versus placebo. CDR3 sequence (DNA): TGTGCCAGCATGGGGGGGTTTACTGGAAACACCATATATTTT. This codes for CASMGGFTGNTIYF. Looking up the rest from reference TRBV28 and TRBJ1-3 gives the full variable domain: DVKVTQSSRYLVKRTGEKVFLECVQDMDHENMFWYRQDPGLGLRLIYFSYDVKMKEKGDIPEGYSVSREKKERFSLILESASTNQTSMYLCASMGGFTGNTIYFGEGSWLTVV.